Listed here are 26 T cell receptor beta chains from one sample, sequenced in a study of CD8 T cells in ankylosing spondylitis. Findings and limits, study-wide: About 8 highly homologous variants made up a TCR beta motif, and this motif appeared characteristic of ankylosing spondylitis blood.

These receptors have no known antigen. TCRdb recomputed calls from the 5' RACE reads with MiXCR, one row per CDR3 protein. Of approximately 500,000 distinct CDR3 sequences in the sample, roughly an eighth were seen once. Sequencing was performed on blood, either unsorted or a sorted T cell fraction (not recorded which). The receptor set was obtained from a male donor with ankylosing spondylitis.

This clonotype was seen ten or more times. The chain links TRBV24-1 to TRBJ1-2; D is unclear. CDR1 KGHDR and CDR2 SFDVKD come from the germline V gene. The CDR3 covers 12 residues. V lost 5 bases to trimming and J lost 3 bases, with 6 bases between them. The CDR3 loop reads CATSVGDYGYTF. For the CDR3, the DNA is TGTGCCACCAGTGTAGGAGACTATGGCTACACCTTC.

In its sample, this clonotype was seen a few times. The chain carries TRBV10-2 and TRBJ2-5; D is perhaps TRBD1 (6 bases). In germline, CDR1 is WSHSY, CDR2 SAAADI. The CDR3 consists of 17 residues. Trimming pared 7 bases from V and 0 bases from J, leaving 21 bases between. The CDR3: CASKGVQGRGYQETQYF. In DNA form, the CDR3 reads TGCGCCAGCAAAGGAGTGCAGGGGCGCGGGTACCAAGAGACCCAGTACTTC.

This clonotype was counted at least ten times. This sequence joins TRBV5-1 and TRBJ2-5; 10 bases match TRBD1. The CDR3 spans 16 residues. V shed 6 bases, J shed 0 bases, and the junction held 8 bases outside the gene matches. Germline V gene sequence: CDR1 SGHRS, CDR2 YFSETQ. CDR3 sequence: CASTKGDRGHQETQYF. The CDR3 nucleotides are TGCGCCAGCACCAAGGGGGACAGGGGCCACCAAGAGACCCAGTACTTC.

This clonotype was detected only a few times. The chain uses TRBV2 and TRBJ1-3; D perhaps matches TRBD1 (5 bases). This CDR3 contains 15 residues. CDR1 and CDR2 from the germline V gene are SNHLY and FYNNEI. V lost 6 bases and J lost 0, with 12 bases in between. CDR3 DNA sequence: TGTGCCAGCAGGACAACAGGTTTCTCTGGAAACACCATATATTTT. It yields the protein CASRTTGFSGNTIYF. The full variable domain, completed using reference TRBV2 and TRBJ1-3, is EPEVTQTPSHQVTQMGQEVILRCVPISNHLYFYWYRQILGQKVEFLVSFYNNEISEKSEIFDDQFSVERPDGSNFTLKIRSTKLEDSAMYFCASRTTGFSGNTIYFGEGSWLTVV.

The chain links TRBV5-1 to TRBJ1-1, with D uncertain. Trimming cost V 4 bases and J 4 bases, with 17 bases left between them. This CDR3 has 15 amino acids. Looked up from germline, CDR1 is SGHRS and CDR2 is YFSETQ. CDR3 DNA sequence: TGCGCCAGCAGCGGCACCTCGGAGGGAGGCACTGAAGCTTTCTTT. This sequence encodes CASSGTSEGGTEAFF.

The sample holds a few counts of this clonotype. The gene calls are TRBV5-1 and TRBJ1-1; D might be TRBD1 (6 bases). This CDR3 is built from 17 residues. Germline CDR1 reads SGHRS; CDR2 reads YFSETQ. V shed 4 bases and J shed 3 bases, with 22 bases lying between them. The CDR3 DNA follows: TGCGCCAGCAGCACTGACCGGGACACCCGGATGGACACTGAAGCTTTCTTT. Protein sequence: CASSTDRDTRMDTEAFF.

The chain combines TRBV12-3 or TRBV12-4 with TRBJ2-1; 7 bases are shared with TRBD1. The CDR3 length is 14 residues. V was clipped by 5 bases and J by 3 bases; unmatched bases: 4. Written as DNA, the CDR3 is TGTGCCAGCAGTGTACGGGACAGCTACAATGAGCAGTTCTTC. Amino acid sequence: CASSVRDSYNEQFF.

The V gene is TRBV4-2, the J gene TRBJ2-1; TRBD1 or TRBD2 may be the D gene (5 bases each). CDR1 LGHNA and CDR2 YNFKEQ come from the germline V gene. The CDR3 loop spans 15 amino acids. Trimming took off 1 base at V and 5 bases at J, with 12 bases between the two ends. The CDR3 sequence is CASSQGRDGNNEQFF. The CDR3 DNA reads as TGTGCCAGCAGCCAAGGCAGGGACGGAAACAATGAGCAGTTCTTC.

In this sample, this clonotype turned up a few times. The V call is TRBV7-2, the J call TRBJ2-1; no reliable D call. CDR1 and CDR2 from the germline V gene are SGHTA and FQGNSA. Trimming took 1 base from V and 3 from J, leaving 7 bases between them. The CDR3 contains 14 residues. In DNA, the CDR3 is TGTGCCAGCAGCTTAGGGTGGGACTACAATGAGCAGTTCTTC. It specifies CASSLGWDYNEQFF.

The gene calls are TRBV11-2 and TRBJ2-7; D gene unclear. CDR1 SGHAT and CDR2 FQNNGV come from the germline V gene. Trimming cost V 0 bases and J 7 bases, with 7 bases left between them. The CDR3 is 12 amino acids. The CDR3 sequence is CASSLDKTEQYV. CDR3 bases: TGTGCCAGCAGCTTAGATAAGACGGAGCAGTACGTC.

The chain links TRBV20-1 to TRBJ2-3; TRBD1 is a possible D gene (5 bases). This CDR3 is 13 amino acids long. Looked up from germline, CDR1 is DFQATT and CDR2 is SNEGSKA (reference sequence). With 0 bases removed from V and 2 bases from J, the gap between germline ends came to 6 bases. CDR3 in amino acids: CSAREGVTDTQYF. DNA for the CDR3: TGCAGTGCTAGAGAAGGGGTCACAGATACGCAGTATTTT.

In its sample, this clonotype was seen a few times. The chain is built from TRBV30 and TRBJ2-5, with a possible D match to TRBD1 (6 bases). The V gene's germline CDR1 is GTSNPN and CDR2 SVGIG (reference sequence). CDR3 length: 12 amino acids. The V and J ends lost 2 bases and 2 bases respectively, with 6 bases between them. The CDR3 sequence is CAWSTGQETQYF. The CDR3 bases are TGTGCCTGGAGTACAGGGCAAGAGACCCAGTACTTC.

Only a few counts were recorded for this clonotype. This chain links TRBV14 with TRBJ2-5; D uncertain. The V end was cut by 0 bases, the J end by 5 bases, with 16 bases between. The CDR3 has 16 amino acids. Germline V CDR1 and CDR2: SGHDN, FVKESK. The CDR3 DNA sequence: TGTGCCAGCAGCCAAGATTTAGGACCAATCGCGGAGACCCAGTACTTC. Amino acids: CASSQDLGPIAETQYF.

This clonotype has more than one count but fewer than ten. The CDR3 region has the DNA TGTGCCACCAGTGATTCGTCCAGGGGAATGGGCACAGATACGCAGTATTTT. Its protein is CATSDSSRGMGTDTQYF. The rearrangement uses TRBV24-1 and TRBJ2-3, with a possible D match to TRBD1 (6 bases). This CDR3 is 17 amino acids long. The ends were cut back, 2 bases at V and 1 base at J, with 15 bases in the middle. Germline V gene lookup returns CDR1 KGHDR and CDR2 SFDVKD.

The V gene is TRBV7-2, the J gene TRBJ2-7; D not resolved. In germline, CDR1 is SGHTA, CDR2 FQGNSA. The CDR3 totals 14 residues. Trimming cost V 1 base and J 4 bases, with 11 bases left between them. The CDR3 region is CASSLEAKRYEQYF. For the CDR3, the DNA is TGTGCCAGCAGCTTAGAGGCGAAGAGGTACGAGCAGTACTTC.

The V call is TRBV6-1, the J call TRBJ2-7; D is possibly TRBD2 (6 bases). Trimming cost V 5 bases and J 0 bases, with 14 bases left between them. This CDR3 spans 15 amino acids. Germline CDR1 and CDR2: MNHNS and SASEGT. The CDR3 DNA follows: TGTGCCAGCAGTCCCAGTGCGGGGAGCTCCTACGAGCAGTACGTC. It translates to CASSPSAGSSYEQYV.

This clonotype was detected only once. The gene calls are TRBV3-1 and TRBJ1-2, with D uncertain. The ends were cut back, 2 bases at V and 8 bases at J, with 15 bases in the middle. Germline V gene lookup returns CDR1 LGHDT and CDR2 YNNKEL (reference sequence). This CDR3 contains 14 residues. The CDR3 DNA reads as TGTGCCAGCAGCCAAAACGACGGGCGAGGCGGCTACACCTTC. Amino acids: CASSQNDGRGGYTF.

This clonotype was seen only a few times. The chain recombines TRBV7-8 with TRBJ2-3, with D possibly TRBD2 on 5 matching bases. Trimming cost V 1 base and J 0 bases, with 11 bases left between them. The CDR3 is 16 amino acids. Germline V CDR1 and CDR2: SGHVS, FQNEAQ. CDR3 DNA sequence: TGTGCCAGCAGCTTAGGTTCAGCGGTTAGCACAGATACGCAGTATTTT. It yields the protein CASSLGSAVSTDTQYF.

Ten or more counts support this clonotype. This CDR3 is CASSPRTDYNEQFF. The CDR3 bases are TGTGCCAGCAGCCCCCGGACAGACTACAATGAGCAGTTCTTC. J is TRBJ2-1 and V is TRBV7-8, with a weak D call TRBD1 (6 bases). The CDR3 is 14 residues long. Trimming took off 5 bases at V and 3 bases at J, with 11 bases between the two ends. The germline V gene has CDR1 SGHVS and CDR2 FQNEAQ.

This clonotype was found a few times. V is TRBV30 and J is TRBJ2-2; the match to TRBD2 covers 12 bases. Trimming removed 0 bases from V and 7 bases from J; junction bases left unmatched: 9. Germline CDR1 reads GTSNPN; CDR2 reads SVGIG (reference sequence). CDR3 size: 17 residues. The CDR3, as DNA: TGTGCCTGGAGTGTAGGACTAGCGGGACCCTCAGACGGGGAGCTGTTTTTT. Its translation is CAWSVGLAGPSDGELFF.

The chain recombines TRBV19 with TRBJ2-1; 9 bases match TRBD2. The CDR3 sequence is 15 residues long. CDR1 and CDR2 (germline): LNHDA, SQIVND (reference sequence). With V trimmed by 3 bases and J by 8 bases, 8 bases remained unmatched. CDR3 in DNA: TGTGCCAGTAGTATGAGTCTAGCGGGATTTTATGAGCAGTTCTTC. Amino acids: CASSMSLAGFYEQFF. The full variable domain, with the rest looked up from reference TRBV19 and TRBJ2-1, is DGGITQSPKYLFRKEGQNVTLSCEQNLNHDAMYWYRQDPGQGLRLIYYSQIVNDFQKGDIAEGYSVSREKKESFPLTVTSAQKNPTAFYLCASSMSLAGFYEQFFGPGTRLTVL.

V and J are TRBV5-1 and TRBJ2-7, with a possible D match to TRBD2 (6 bases). The V and J ends lost 3 bases and 4 bases respectively, with 20 bases between them. Germline CDR1 is SGHRS and CDR2 is YFSETQ. The CDR3 is 16 residues long. As DNA, the CDR3 is TGCGCCAGCAGCTGGAGGTCCGGGACTGGCTATTACGAGCAGTACGTC. It is translated as CASSWRSGTGYYEQYV.

The rearrangement joins TRBV5-5 to TRBJ2-5; D may match TRBD1 or TRBD2 (5 bases each). This CDR3 region has 14 residues. Germline CDR1 is SGHKS and CDR2 is YYEKEE (reference sequence). Trimming took 4 bases from V and 5 from J, leaving 15 bases between them. In DNA form, the CDR3 reads TGTGCCAGCAGCGCCAGGGTGGGGACGGAGACCCAGTACTTC. Translated: CASSARVGTETQYF.

This clonotype has at least ten counts. The rearrangement uses TRBV12-3 or TRBV12-4 and TRBJ2-5, with D maybe TRBD1 (5 bases). The CDR3 runs to 13 residues. V was clipped by 7 bases and J by 3 bases, with 12 bases between them. The CDR3 sequence: CASKRWGEETQYF. CDR3 in DNA: TGTGCCAGCAAAAGGTGGGGCGAAGAGACCCAGTACTTC.

For the CDR3, the DNA is TGTGCCAGTAGTAAGGAGCGGACCTTGAAGCAGTTCTTC. Amino acid sequence: CASSKERTLKQFF. The chain carries TRBV19 and TRBJ2-1; TRBD2 might be the D (5 bases). Between the trimmed V and J ends, which lost 4 bases and 11 bases, there was a span of 15 bases. Germline assignment: CDR1 LNHDA and CDR2 SQIVND (reference sequence). The CDR3 loop spans 13 amino acids.

This sequence joins TRBV10-3 and TRBJ2-5; weak D call: TRBD1 (7 bases). There are 15 residues in the CDR3. In germline, CDR1 is ENHRY, CDR2 SYGVKD. With 4 bases removed from V and 2 bases from J, the gap between germline ends came to 14 bases. The chain's CDR3 is CAISGGSGGQETQYF. CDR3 nucleotides: TGTGCCATCAGTGGGGGTTCAGGGGGGCAAGAGACCCAGTACTTC.